This passage covers 2 T cell receptor beta chains from one sample sequenced in a study of kidney transplant recipient with SARS-CoV-2 infection. TCRdb reprocessed the reads with MiXCR, giving one entry per CDR3 protein. The data show approximately 250,000 distinct CDR3 sequences, about 30% seen once. The sequenced sample was a blood sample, obtained at baseline and between days 110 and 120 from a kidney transplant recipient. The receptor set was obtained from a male patient in his thirties who had COVID-19 and was a kidney transplant recipient. The graft donor may account for some of the T cells.

This clonotype has a count of ten or more. The chain employs TRBV6-1 and TRBJ1-2, with no clear D. This CDR3 is built from 17 residues. Trimming stripped 5 bases from V and 4 bases from J, with 23 bases between. CDR1 is MNHNS and CDR2 is SASEGT in the germline V gene. The CDR3 is CASSKNKECRKTYGYTF. In DNA form, the CDR3 reads TGTGCCAGCAGTAAGAACAAGGAATGTAGAAAGACCTATGGCTACACCTTC.

This clonotype was counted at least ten times. The chain has TRBV4-3 and TRBJ2-7; perhaps TRBD1 as D (6 bases). Germline CDR1 is LGHNA and CDR2 is YSLEER. This CDR3 has 15 amino acids. With 3 bases removed from V and 1 base from J, the gap between germline ends came to 13 bases. CDR3 in amino acids: CASSHTLDSSYEQYF. CDR3 in DNA: TGCGCCAGCAGCCATACTCTGGACAGTTCCTACGAGCAGTACTTC.